Shown below are 6 T cell receptor beta chains from a single sample sequenced in a study of T cell clones after liver transplantation. Some clones are missing from TCRdb's copy, which holds only in-frame ones; the method was immunoSEQ multiplex PCR. The table lists roughly 100,000 clones, roughly four fifths of them singletons, with approximately 3% in the top ten. The material was CD4+ T cells from blood, obtained approximately 43 months after liver transplant. These TCRs come from a human patient who received a liver transplant. T cells may partly derive from the graft donor.

J is TRBJ2-5 and V is TRBV5-1, with 10 bases matching TRBD2. The V gene end was trimmed by 3 bases and the J gene end by 5 bases; junction bases not matched to a gene: 4. The CDR3 totals 14 residues. Germline V gene sequence: CDR1 SGHRS, CDR2 YFSETQ. Here the CDR3 DNA reads TGCGCCAGCAGCTCAGCGGGAGGGCGTGAGACCCAGTACTTC. It is translated as CASSSAGGRETQYF.

This sequence joins TRBV5-3 and TRBJ2-1, with D possibly matching TRBD2 (6 bases). TRBV5-3 is classed as an ORF, of uncertain function. V shed 4 bases and J shed 6 bases, with 20 bases lying between them. The CDR3 loop spans 16 amino acids. This CDR3 is CARSLAGPGMFNEQFF. In DNA, the CDR3 is TGTGCCAGAAGCCTGGCGGGGCCAGGGATGTTCAATGAGCAGTTCTTC.

The J gene is TRBJ2-1, the V gene TRBV7-9; 16 bases fit TRBD2. CDR3 length: 14 residues. The V gene end was trimmed by 9 bases and the J gene end by 9 bases; junction bases not matched to a gene: 5. The germline V gene encodes CDR1 SEHNR and CDR2 FQNEAQ (reference sequence). CDR3 DNA sequence: TGTGCCAGTACCGGGACTAGCGGGAGGGGTGAGCAGTTCTTC. As protein: CASTGTSGRGEQFF.

The CDR3 reads CASSSRTGNSPLHF. The CDR3 DNA is TGCGCCAGCAGCTCACGGACAGGGAATTCACCCCTCCACTTT. The rearrangement uses TRBV4-1 and TRBJ1-6; TRBD1 agrees at 8 bases. The germline V gene has CDR1 MGHRA and CDR2 YSYEKL. The ends lost 5 bases at V and 7 bases at J; junction bases unmatched: 4. This CDR3 has 14 amino acids.

This chain connects TRBV9 to TRBJ1-3; D possibly corresponds to TRBD1 (6 bases). CDR1 is SGDLS and CDR2 is YYNGEE in the germline V gene. This CDR3 region has 16 residues. The V gene lost 1 base and the J gene lost 1 base, with 12 bases spanning the gap. DNA of the CDR3: TGTGCCAGCAGCGTATCGGACAGTTTTTCTGGAAACACCATATATTTT. Amino acids: CASSVSDSFSGNTIYF.

This rearrangement joins TRBV9 to TRBJ1-4, with 9 positions matching TRBD1. V shed 4 bases and J 7 bases; nucleotides not matched to a gene: 8. CDR1 is SGDLS and CDR2 is YYNGEE in the germline V gene. The CDR3 consists of 15 residues. The CDR3 DNA sequence: TGTGCCAGCAGCAAATTACAGGGGGCTGGTGAAAAACTGTTTTTT. Translation gives CASSKLQGAGEKLFF.